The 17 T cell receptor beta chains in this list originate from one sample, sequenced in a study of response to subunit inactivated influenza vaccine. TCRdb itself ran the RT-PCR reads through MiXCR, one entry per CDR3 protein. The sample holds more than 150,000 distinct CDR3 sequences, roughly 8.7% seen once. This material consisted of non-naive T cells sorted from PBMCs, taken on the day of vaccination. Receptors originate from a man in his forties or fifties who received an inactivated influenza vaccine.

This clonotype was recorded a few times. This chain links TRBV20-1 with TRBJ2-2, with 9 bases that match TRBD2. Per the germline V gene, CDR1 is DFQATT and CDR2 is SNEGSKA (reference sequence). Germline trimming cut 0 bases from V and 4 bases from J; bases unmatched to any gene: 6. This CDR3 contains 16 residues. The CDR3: CSARDRVAGVTGELFF. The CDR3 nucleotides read TGCAGTGCTAGAGATCGGGTAGCGGGGGTCACCGGGGAGCTGTTTTTT.

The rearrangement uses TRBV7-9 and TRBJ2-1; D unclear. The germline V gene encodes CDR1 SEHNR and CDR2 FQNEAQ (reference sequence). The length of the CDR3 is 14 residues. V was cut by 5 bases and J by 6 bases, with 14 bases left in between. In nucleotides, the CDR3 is TGTGCCAGCAGCCCCCGCCTTCTCTGCAATGAGCAGTTCTTC. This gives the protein CASSPRLLCNEQFF.

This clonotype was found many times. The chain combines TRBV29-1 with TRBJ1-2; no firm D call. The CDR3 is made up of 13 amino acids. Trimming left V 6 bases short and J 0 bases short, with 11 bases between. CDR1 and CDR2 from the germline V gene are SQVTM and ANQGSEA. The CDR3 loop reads CSVAVISNYGYTF. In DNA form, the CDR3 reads TGCAGCGTCGCGGTCATATCTAACTATGGCTACACCTTC.

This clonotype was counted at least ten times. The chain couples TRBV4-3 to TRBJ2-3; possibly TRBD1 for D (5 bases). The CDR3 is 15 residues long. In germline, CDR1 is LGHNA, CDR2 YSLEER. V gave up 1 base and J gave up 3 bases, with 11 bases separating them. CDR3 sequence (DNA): TGCGCCAGCAGCCAAGGGTCAGGGTTTACAGATACGCAGTATTTT. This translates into CASSQGSGFTDTQYF.

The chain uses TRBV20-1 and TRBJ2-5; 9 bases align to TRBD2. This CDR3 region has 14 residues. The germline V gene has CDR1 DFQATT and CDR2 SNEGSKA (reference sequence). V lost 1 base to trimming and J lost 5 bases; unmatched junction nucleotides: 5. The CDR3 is CSARGGGVLETQYF. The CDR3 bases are TGCAGTGCTAGAGGCGGGGGGGTGTTGGAGACCCAGTACTTC.

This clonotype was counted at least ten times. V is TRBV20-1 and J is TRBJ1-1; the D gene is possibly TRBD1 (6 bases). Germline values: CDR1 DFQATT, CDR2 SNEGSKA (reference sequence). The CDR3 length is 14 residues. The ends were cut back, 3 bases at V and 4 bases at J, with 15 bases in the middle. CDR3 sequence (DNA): TGCAGTGCTAGTCACCCCAGGGGTGCCACTGAAGCTTTCTTT. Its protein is CSASHPRGATEAFF.

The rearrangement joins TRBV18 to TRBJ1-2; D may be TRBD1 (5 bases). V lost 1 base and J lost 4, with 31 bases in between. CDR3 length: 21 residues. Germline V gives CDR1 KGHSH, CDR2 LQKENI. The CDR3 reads CASSPLISTKKGLIEGYGYTF. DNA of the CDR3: TGTGCCAGCTCACCACTGATCTCGACCAAAAAGGGGCTTATCGAGGGCTATGGCTACACCTTC.

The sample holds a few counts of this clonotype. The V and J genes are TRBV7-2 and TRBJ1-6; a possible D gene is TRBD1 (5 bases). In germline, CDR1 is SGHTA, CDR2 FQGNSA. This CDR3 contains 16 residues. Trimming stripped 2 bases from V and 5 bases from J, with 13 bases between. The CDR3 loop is CASSLSRTRNNSPLHF. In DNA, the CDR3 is TGTGCCAGCAGCTTATCAAGGACACGGAATAATTCACCCCTCCACTTT.

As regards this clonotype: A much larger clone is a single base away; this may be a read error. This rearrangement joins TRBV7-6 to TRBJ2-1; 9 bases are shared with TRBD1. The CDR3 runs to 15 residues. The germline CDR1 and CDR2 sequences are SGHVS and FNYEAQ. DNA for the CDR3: TGTGCCAGCAGCTCCGGGACAGGGATCTACACTGAGCAGTTCTTC. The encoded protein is CASSSGTGIYTEQFF.

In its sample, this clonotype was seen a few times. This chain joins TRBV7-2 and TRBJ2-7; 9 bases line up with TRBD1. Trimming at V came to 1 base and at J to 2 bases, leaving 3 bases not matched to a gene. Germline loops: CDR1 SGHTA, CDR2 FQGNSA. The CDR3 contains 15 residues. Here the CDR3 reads CASSLEGQGPYEQYF. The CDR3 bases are TGTGCCAGCAGCTTAGAGGGACAGGGCCCCTACGAGCAGTACTTC.

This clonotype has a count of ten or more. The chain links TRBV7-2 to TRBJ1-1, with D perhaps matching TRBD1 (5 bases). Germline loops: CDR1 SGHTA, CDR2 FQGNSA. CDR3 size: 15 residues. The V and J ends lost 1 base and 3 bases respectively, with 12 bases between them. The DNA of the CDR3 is TGTGCCAGCAGCTTAGAGGTTGGGGGGTACACTGAAGCTTTCTTT. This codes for CASSLEVGGYTEAFF.

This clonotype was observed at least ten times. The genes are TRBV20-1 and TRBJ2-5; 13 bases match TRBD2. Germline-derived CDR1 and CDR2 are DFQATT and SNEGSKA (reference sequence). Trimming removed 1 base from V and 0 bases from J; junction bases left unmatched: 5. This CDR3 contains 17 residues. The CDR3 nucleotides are TGCAGTGCTAGAGCACCAGGGACTAGCGGGAACCAAGAGACCCAGTACTTC. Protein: CSARAPGTSGNQETQYF.

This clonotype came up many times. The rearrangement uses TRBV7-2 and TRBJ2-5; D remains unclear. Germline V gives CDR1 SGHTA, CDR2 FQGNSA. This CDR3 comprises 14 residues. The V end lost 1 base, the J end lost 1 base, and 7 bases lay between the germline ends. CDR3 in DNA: TGTGCCAGCAGCTTAGGGGGTAGCCAAGAGACCCAGTACTTC. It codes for CASSLGGSQETQYF.

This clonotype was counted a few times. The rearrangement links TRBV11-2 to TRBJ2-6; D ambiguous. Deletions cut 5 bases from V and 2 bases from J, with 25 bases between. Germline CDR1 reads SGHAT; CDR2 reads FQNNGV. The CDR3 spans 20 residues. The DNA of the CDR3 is TGTGCCAGCAGCCGATATACCCCCTCTGGGCTTGTGACTGGGGCCAACGTCCTGACTTTC. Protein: CASSRYTPSGLVTGANVLTF. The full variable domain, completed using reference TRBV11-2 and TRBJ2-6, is EAGVAQSPRYKIIEKRQSVAFWCNPISGHATLYWYQQILGQGPKLLIQFQNNGVVDDSQLPKDRFSAERLKGVDSTLKIQPAKLEDSAVYLCASSRYTPSGLVTGANVLTFGAGSRLTVL.

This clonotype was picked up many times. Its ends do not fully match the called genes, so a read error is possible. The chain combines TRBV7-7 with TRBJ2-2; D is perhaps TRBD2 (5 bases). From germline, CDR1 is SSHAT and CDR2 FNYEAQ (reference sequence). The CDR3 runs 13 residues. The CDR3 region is CASSFQRTGELFF. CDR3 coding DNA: TGTGCTAGCAGCTTTCAGCGGACCGGGGAGCTGTTTTTT.

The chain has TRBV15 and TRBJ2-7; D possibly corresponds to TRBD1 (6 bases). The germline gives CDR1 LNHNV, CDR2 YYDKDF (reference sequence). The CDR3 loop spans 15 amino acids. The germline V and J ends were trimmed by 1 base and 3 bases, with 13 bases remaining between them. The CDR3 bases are TGTGCCACCAGCAGAGCGGGGACACCTAACTACGAGCAGTACTTC. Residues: CATSRAGTPNYEQYF.

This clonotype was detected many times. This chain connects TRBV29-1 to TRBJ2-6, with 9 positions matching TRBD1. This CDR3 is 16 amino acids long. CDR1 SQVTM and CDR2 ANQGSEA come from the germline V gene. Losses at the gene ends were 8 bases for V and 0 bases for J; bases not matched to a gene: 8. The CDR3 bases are TGCAGCTTAAACCGGGACAGGGACTCTGGGGCCAACGTCCTGACTTTC. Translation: CSLNRDRDSGANVLTF.